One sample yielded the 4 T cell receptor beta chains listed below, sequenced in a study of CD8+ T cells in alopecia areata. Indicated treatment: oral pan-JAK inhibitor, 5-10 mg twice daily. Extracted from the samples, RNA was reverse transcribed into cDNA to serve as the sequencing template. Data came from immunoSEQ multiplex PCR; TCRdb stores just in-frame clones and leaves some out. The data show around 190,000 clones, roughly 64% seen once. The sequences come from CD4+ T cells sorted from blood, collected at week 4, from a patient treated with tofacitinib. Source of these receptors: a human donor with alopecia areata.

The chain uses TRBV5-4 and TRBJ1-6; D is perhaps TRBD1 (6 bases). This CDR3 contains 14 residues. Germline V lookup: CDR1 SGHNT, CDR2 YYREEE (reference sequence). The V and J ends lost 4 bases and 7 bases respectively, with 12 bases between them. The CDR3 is CASSQGQGNSPLHF. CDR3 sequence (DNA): TGTGCCAGCAGCCAGGGCCAGGGGAATTCACCCCTCCACTTT.

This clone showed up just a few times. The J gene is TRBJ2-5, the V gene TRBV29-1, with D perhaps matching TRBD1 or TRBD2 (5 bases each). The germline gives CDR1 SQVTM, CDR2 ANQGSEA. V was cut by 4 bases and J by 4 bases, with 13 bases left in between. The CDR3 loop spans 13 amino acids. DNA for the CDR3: TGCAGCGTTGGACAGCGGATTGGAGAGACCCAGTACTTC. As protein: CSVGQRIGETQYF. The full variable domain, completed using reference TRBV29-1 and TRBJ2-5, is SAVISQKPSRDICQRGTSLTIQCQVDSQVTMMFWYRQQPGQSLTLIATANQGSEATYESGFVIDKFPISRPNLTFSTLTVSNMSPEDSSIYLCSVGQRIGETQYFGPGTRLLVL.

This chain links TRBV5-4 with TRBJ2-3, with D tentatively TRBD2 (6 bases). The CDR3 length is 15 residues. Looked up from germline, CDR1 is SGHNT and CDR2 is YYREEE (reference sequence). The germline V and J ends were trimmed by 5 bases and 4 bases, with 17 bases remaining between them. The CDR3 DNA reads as TGTGCCAGCAGTCCCGCGGGGAAACGGGCAGATACGCAGTATTTT. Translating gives CASSPAGKRADTQYF. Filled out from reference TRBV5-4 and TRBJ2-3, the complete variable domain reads ETGVTQSPTHLIKTRGQQVTLRCSSQSGHNTVSWYQQALGQGPQFIFQYYREEENGRGNFPPRFSGLQFPNYSSELNVNALELDDSALYLCASSPAGKRADTQYFGPGTRLTVL.

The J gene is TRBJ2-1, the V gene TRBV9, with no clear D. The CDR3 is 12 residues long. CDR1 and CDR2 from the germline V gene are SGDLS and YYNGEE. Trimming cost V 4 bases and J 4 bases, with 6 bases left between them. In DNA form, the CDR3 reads TGTGCCAGCAGCCCCTTTTACAATGAGCAGTTCTTC. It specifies CASSPFYNEQFF. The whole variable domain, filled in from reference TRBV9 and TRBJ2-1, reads DSGVTQTPKHLITATGQRVTLRCSPRSGDLSVYWYQQSLDQGLQFLIQYYNGEERAKGNILERFSAQQFPDLHSELNLSSLELGDSALYFCASSPFYNEQFFGPGTRLTVL.